These 26 T cell receptor beta chains originate from one sample sequenced in a study of PD-L1 blockade in urothelial cancer. Noted time point: peripheral blood 6 weeks after treatment start. Method: immunoSEQ multiplex PCR; TCRdb's copy keeps in-frame clones and lacks some. The table has fewer than 90,000 clones, approximately 90% seen once; the top ten hold roughly 0.9%. The specimen comprised PBMCs, sampled around atezolizumab (anti-PD-L1) treatment. These receptors all stem from a woman older than 75 with urothelial cancer.

V is TRBV5-1 and J is TRBJ2-7; 9 nucleotides agree with TRBD1. With 4 bases clipped from V and 4 bases from J, the junction kept 12 bases outside the gene matches. The CDR3 totals 16 residues. Looked up from germline, CDR1 is SGHRS and CDR2 is YFSETQ. This CDR3 is CASSESPTGGGYEQYF. CDR3 DNA sequence: TGCGCCAGCAGCGAGTCGCCCACAGGGGGCGGGTACGAGCAGTACTTC.

The V call is TRBV5-8, the J call TRBJ1-5; D remains unclear. Germline loops: CDR1 SGHTS, CDR2 YDEGEE. The V gene lost 7 bases and the J gene lost 7 bases, with 12 bases spanning the gap. The CDR3 sequence is 12 residues long. CDR3 DNA sequence: TGTGCCAGCGATAAACTAGGCCAGCCCCAGCATTTT. Protein product: CASDKLGQPQHF.

The chain joins TRBV5-4 to TRBJ2-3; 15 positions match TRBD2. The J segment lost 0 bases and the V segment lost 4 bases, leaving 6 bases of the junction unmatched. CDR3 length: 18 amino acids. Germline V gene lookup returns CDR1 SGHNT and CDR2 YYREEE (reference sequence). CDR3: CASSTGTSGRSSTDTQYF. Here the CDR3 DNA reads TGTGCCAGCAGCACCGGGACTAGCGGGAGGTCTAGCACAGATACGCAGTATTTT.

The J gene is TRBJ2-1, the V gene TRBV28, with 9 positions matching TRBD2. This CDR3 has 15 residues. With V trimmed by 8 bases and J by 5 bases, 10 bases remained unmatched. Germline CDR1 is MDHEN and CDR2 is SYDVKM. The CDR3 region has the DNA TGTGCCAGCCAGCGGGGGGTCGGGACACACAATGAGCAGTTCTTC. This sequence encodes CASQRGVGTHNEQFF.

The J gene is TRBJ1-2, the V gene TRBV18; D possibly corresponds to TRBD1 (5 bases). The CDR3 spans 13 residues. V was cut by 3 bases and J by 7 bases, with 12 bases left in between. The germline V gene has CDR1 KGHSH and CDR2 LQKENI. This CDR3 is CASSPRDWGGYTF. For the CDR3, the DNA is TGTGCCAGCTCACCCCGGGACTGGGGTGGCTACACCTTC.

The rearrangement uses TRBV10-3 and TRBJ2-7; D may be TRBD1 (5 bases). Trimming removed 2 bases from V and 3 bases from J, with 11 bases in between. CDR3 size: 14 residues. The V gene's germline CDR1 is ENHRY and CDR2 SYGVKD. CDR3 coding DNA: TGTGCCATCAGTGAGGGGCAGGGAATCTACGAGCAGTACTTC. This sequence encodes CAISEGQGIYEQYF.

This rearrangement joins TRBV6-1 to TRBJ1-1; 8 bases align to TRBD1. The CDR3 has 13 residues. J gave up 6 bases and V 5 bases, and 5 bases lay outside the gene matches. The germline V gene encodes CDR1 MNHNS and CDR2 SASEGT. CDR3: CASSLTGGPEAFF. The CDR3 coding sequence is TGTGCCAGCAGTCTTACAGGGGGTCCTGAAGCTTTCTTT.

This rearrangement joins TRBV7-9 to TRBJ1-2; D not certain. CDR1 SEHNR and CDR2 FQNEAQ come from the germline V gene (reference sequence). The germline V and J ends were trimmed by 4 bases and 0 bases, with 9 bases remaining between them. CDR3 length: 14 residues. CDR3 sequence reads: CASSSGISNYGYTF. In DNA, the CDR3 is TGTGCCAGCAGCTCCGGGATTTCTAACTATGGCTACACCTTC.

The chain employs TRBV30 and TRBJ1-2, with 7 bases identical to TRBD1. Unmatched junction bases numbered 6, after V lost 8 bases and J lost 6 bases. Per the germline V gene, CDR1 is GTSNPN and CDR2 is SVGIG (reference sequence). The CDR3 has 11 amino acids. The DNA of the CDR3 is TGTGCCCAGAAGACAGGGAATGGCTACACCTTC. Amino acids: CAQKTGNGYTF.

The gene calls are TRBV27 and TRBJ1-2, with 8 positions matching TRBD1. The CDR3 runs 15 residues. The junction had 9 bases not matched to a gene; V was cut back by 2 bases and J by 7 bases. CDR1 is MNHEY, CDR2 SMNVEV, per germline (reference sequence). CDR3 nucleotide sequence: TGTGCCAGCAGTTTAATGTCAGGGGGCGAAAGTGGCTACACCTTC. Its protein is CASSLMSGGESGYTF.

This chain uses TRBV15 with TRBJ2-1; the match to TRBD2 covers 8 bases. Germline V gene data show CDR1 as LNHNV and CDR2 as YYDKDF (reference sequence). There are 17 residues in the CDR3. Trimming removed 5 bases from V and 1 base from J; junction bases left unmatched: 10. The DNA of the CDR3 is TGTGCCACCAGCCGGGGCCTAGCGGGCGCGTCCTACAATGAGCAGTTCTTC. It is translated as CATSRGLAGASYNEQFF.

The rearrangement uses TRBV6-1 and TRBJ2-7; 8 nucleotides agree with TRBD1. The CDR3 has 16 residues. Per the germline V gene, CDR1 is MNHNS and CDR2 is SASEGT. Losses at the gene ends were 4 bases for V and 3 bases for J; bases not matched to a gene: 11. As DNA, the CDR3 is TGTGCCAGCAGTGCACTGTGGACAGGGTTGAGCTACGAGCAGTACTTC. Translation gives CASSALWTGLSYEQYF.

This chain joins TRBV5-1 and TRBJ2-3; the match to TRBD2 covers 9 bases. V shed 5 bases, J shed 1 base, and the junction held 2 bases outside the gene matches. CDR1 SGHRS and CDR2 YFSETQ come from the germline V gene. This CDR3 is built from 14 residues. DNA of the CDR3: TGCGCCAGCAGTCCTAGCGGGGGCACAGATACGCAGTATTTT. It specifies CASSPSGGTDTQYF.

The chain carries TRBV29-1 and TRBJ2-7; D might be TRBD2 (6 bases). The CDR3 consists of 17 residues. V was shortened by 6 bases and J by 3 bases, with 27 bases between the two germline ends. From germline, CDR1 is SQVTM and CDR2 ANQGSEA. DNA for the CDR3: TGCAGCGTGCGGGGAGGTCTCTCCTCAAAGGACAACTACGAGCAGTACTTC. Its translation is CSVRGGLSSKDNYEQYF.

The genes are TRBV2 and TRBJ1-1, with 10 bases lining up with TRBD1. Germline trimming cut 7 bases from V and 4 bases from J; bases unmatched to any gene: 6. This CDR3 is 14 amino acids long. Germline values: CDR1 SNHLY, CDR2 FYNNEI. The CDR3 DNA follows: TGTGCCAGCACCGCCGGACAGGGGGTCACTGAAGCTTTCTTT. It translates to CASTAGQGVTEAFF.

The chain is built from TRBV27 and TRBJ2-7; D perhaps matches TRBD1 (5 bases). V was cut by 6 bases and J by 3 bases, with 12 bases left in between. This CDR3 comprises 13 residues. The V gene's germline CDR1 is MNHEY and CDR2 SMNVEV (reference sequence). As DNA, the CDR3 is TGTGCCAGCAGCCAGACAGTTTACTACGAGCAGTACTTC. It translates to CASSQTVYYEQYF.

The chain links TRBV7-9 to TRBJ2-2, with D maybe TRBD1 (5 bases). The germline V gene encodes CDR1 SEHNR and CDR2 FQNEAQ (reference sequence). The CDR3 sequence is 14 residues long. V lost 1 base and J 4 bases, leaving 7 bases between the germline ends. The CDR3 spells CASSLEGLTGELFF. DNA for the CDR3: TGTGCCAGCAGCTTAGAGGGGCTCACCGGGGAGCTGTTTTTT.

This sequence joins TRBV10-1 and TRBJ2-5; no reliable D call. Germline V gene sequence: CDR1 WNHNN, CDR2 SYGVQD (reference sequence). V was pared by 6 bases and J by 5 bases, with 10 bases between. This CDR3 has 12 amino acids. Here the CDR3 DNA reads TGCGCCAGCAGCCCAGGAAGGGAGACCCAGTACTTC. It encodes CASSPGRETQYF.

The chain employs TRBV18 and TRBJ1-1; TRBD1 might be the D (5 bases). This CDR3 comprises 14 residues. The V end was cut by 3 bases, the J end by 3 bases, with 11 bases between. The germline V gene encodes CDR1 KGHSH and CDR2 LQKENI. The CDR3 protein is CASSPSGGDTEAFF. In nucleotides, the CDR3 is TGTGCCAGCTCACCTTCGGGGGGGGACACTGAAGCTTTCTTT.

This clone came up once. The gene calls are TRBV5-4 and TRBJ2-7, with 10 bases that match TRBD2. The germline gives CDR1 SGHNT, CDR2 YYREEE (reference sequence). After removal of 4 bases from V and 5 bases from J, the junction contained 9 bases not matched to a gene. The CDR3 loop spans 15 amino acids. CDR3: CASSRSGRLENEQYF. The CDR3 DNA is TGTGCCAGCAGCCGTAGCGGGAGGCTCGAAAACGAGCAGTACTTC. The variable domain in full, with the rest retrieved from reference TRBV5-4 and TRBJ2-7, is ETGVTQSPTHLIKTRGQQVTLRCSSQSGHNTVSWYQQALGQGPQFIFQYYREEENGRGNFPPRFSGLQFPNYSSELNVNALELDDSALYLCASSRSGRLENEQYFGPGTRLTVT.

The chain joins TRBV30 to TRBJ1-4; the D gene is possibly TRBD1 (5 bases). Between the trimmed V and J ends, which lost 6 bases and 3 bases, there was a span of 17 bases. The germline gives CDR1 GTSNPN, CDR2 SVGIG (reference sequence). The CDR3 loop spans 15 amino acids. CDR3 amino acids: CACHVEGRANEKLFF. The CDR3 DNA follows: TGTGCCTGCCACGTGGAGGGGAGGGCTAATGAAAAACTGTTTTTT. Full variable domain (outside the CDR3, taken from reference TRBV30 and TRBJ1-4): SQTIHQWPATLVQPVGSPLSLECTVEGTSNPNLYWYRQAAGRGLQLLFYSVGIGQISSEVPQNLSASRPQDRQFILSSKKLLLSDSGFYLCACHVEGRANEKLFFGSGTQLSVL.

The chain uses TRBV7-2 and TRBJ2-7, with a weak D call TRBD2 (6 bases). CDR3 length equals 14 residues. The V end lost 4 bases, the J end lost 3 bases, and 13 bases lay between the germline ends. Germline CDR1 and CDR2: SGHTA and FQGNSA. This CDR3 reads CASSSGGSDYEQYF. CDR3 nucleotides: TGTGCCAGCAGCTCTGGGGGGTCTGACTACGAGCAGTACTTC.

Only one count was recorded for this clone. The chain carries TRBV10-3 and TRBJ1-2; 9 bases map to TRBD1. With V trimmed by 2 bases and J by 8 bases, 9 bases remained unmatched. The CDR3 runs to 15 residues. The germline V gene encodes CDR1 ENHRY and CDR2 SYGVKD. The CDR3: CAISEATGTGIGYTF. CDR3 in DNA: TGTGCCATCAGTGAGGCTACCGGGACAGGGATCGGCTACACCTTC.

The chain is built from TRBV18 and TRBJ2-7; a possible D gene is TRBD1 (5 bases). CDR1 is KGHSH and CDR2 is LQKENI in the germline V gene. The CDR3 sequence is 13 residues long. The germline V and J ends were trimmed by 2 bases and 3 bases, with 8 bases remaining between them. The CDR3 nucleotides read TGTGCCAGCTCACCAGGGGCAGGCTACGAGCAGTACTTC. Translating it yields CASSPGAGYEQYF. Drawing the rest from reference TRBV18 and TRBJ2-7, the complete variable domain is NAGVMQNPRHLVRRRGQEARLRCSPMKGHSHVYWYRQLPEEGLKFMVYLQKENIIDESGMPKERFSAEFPKEGPSILRIQQVVRGDSAAYFCASSPGAGYEQYFGPGTRLTVT.

This chain links TRBV7-7 with TRBJ2-3; TRBD1 aligns across 7 bases. With 4 bases clipped from V and 6 bases from J, the junction kept 7 bases outside the gene matches. The CDR3 runs to 14 residues. From germline, CDR1 is SSHAT and CDR2 FNYEAQ (reference sequence). The CDR3: CASSSRRGFDTQYF. The CDR3 region has the DNA TGTGCCAGCAGCTCACGCAGGGGGTTTGATACGCAGTATTTT.

This sequence joins TRBV19 and TRBJ2-1, with D uncertain. This CDR3 spans 19 amino acids. Trimming stripped 4 bases from V and 6 bases from J, with 28 bases between. From germline, CDR1 is LNHDA and CDR2 SQIVND (reference sequence). The CDR3 coding sequence is TGTGCCAGTAGTACACAGTATAGGCCCATCTCCCGCAGGTCCAATGAGCAGTTCTTC. Protein sequence: CASSTQYRPISRRSNEQFF.